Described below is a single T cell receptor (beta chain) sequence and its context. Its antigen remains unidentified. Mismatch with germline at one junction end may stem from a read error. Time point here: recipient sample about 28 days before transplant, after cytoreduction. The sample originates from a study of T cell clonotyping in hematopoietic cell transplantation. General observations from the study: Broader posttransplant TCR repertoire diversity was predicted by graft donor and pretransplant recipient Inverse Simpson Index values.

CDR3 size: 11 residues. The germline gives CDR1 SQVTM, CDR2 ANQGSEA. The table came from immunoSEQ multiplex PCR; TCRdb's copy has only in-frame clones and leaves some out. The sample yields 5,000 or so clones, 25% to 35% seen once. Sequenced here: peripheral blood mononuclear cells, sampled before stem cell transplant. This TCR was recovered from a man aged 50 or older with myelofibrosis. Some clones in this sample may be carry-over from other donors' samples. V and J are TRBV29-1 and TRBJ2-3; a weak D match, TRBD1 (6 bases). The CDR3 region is CSVDRSDTQYF. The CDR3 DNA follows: TGTAGCGTTGACAGGTCAGATACGCAGTATTTT.